These 14 T cell receptor beta chains share one sample of origin, sequenced in a study of PD-1 blockade in classical Hodgkin lymphoma. All trial patients relapsed after autologous stem cell transplantation. TCRdb's table, derived via immunoSEQ multiplex PCR, lists solely in-frame clones and lacks some. Seen here are 90,000 to 100,000 clones, nearly 90% observed once, and the top ten hold about 10%. The material sequenced was peripheral blood mononuclear cells (PBMCs), taken before the second cycle of nivolumab. The receptors originated from a human donor with classical Hodgkin lymphoma.

A word on this clone: The sample has other DNA sequences that encode this CDR3 too. The chain combines TRBV7-9 with TRBJ1-4; 8 bases align to TRBD1. This CDR3 region has 13 residues. Germline V gives CDR1 SEHNR, CDR2 FQNEAQ (reference sequence). Unmatched junction bases numbered 6, after V lost 5 bases and J lost 10 bases. The CDR3 sequence: CASSLTGEGKLFF. Here the CDR3 DNA reads TGTGCCAGCAGCCTGACAGGGGAGGGAAAACTGTTTTTT.

This rearrangement joins TRBV2 to TRBJ2-3, with 7 bases that match TRBD2. Germline CDR1 and CDR2: SNHLY and FYNNEI. The length of the CDR3 is 14 residues. Unmatched junction bases numbered 9, after V lost 7 bases and J lost 5 bases. The DNA of the CDR3 is TGTGCCAGCACGGAGCCCGGACTAGTAGATACGCAGTATTTT. Protein sequence: CASTEPGLVDTQYF.

This chain joins TRBV19 and TRBJ2-1; possibly TRBD1 for D (6 bases). CDR1 is LNHDA and CDR2 is SQIVND in the germline V gene (reference sequence). The CDR3 length is 13 residues. V was cut by 7 bases and J by 0 bases, with 7 bases left in between. The DNA for the CDR3 is TGTGCCAGTAAGGGGGTCTCCTACAATGAGCAGTTCTTC. The encoded protein is CASKGVSYNEQFF.

The V call is TRBV14, the J call TRBJ2-3; a possible D gene is TRBD2 (5 bases). V lost 4 bases, J lost 4 bases, and 18 bases lay in between. CDR1 is SGHDN, CDR2 FVKESK, per germline. This CDR3 contains 16 residues. The CDR3 DNA is TGTGCCAGCAGCCCCCAACTGGCAGGAGGCCCAGATACGCAGTATTTT. Translated: CASSPQLAGGPDTQYF.

The chain has TRBV5-4 and TRBJ1-2, with D possibly being TRBD1 (6 bases). CDR1 and CDR2 from the germline V gene are SGHNT and YYREEE (reference sequence). The CDR3 has 18 amino acids. The V end lost 0 bases, the J end lost 3 bases, and 21 bases lay between the germline ends. Written as DNA, the CDR3 is TGTGCCAGCAGCTTGGAGTTTGTAGGGGGTCCGGGAGACTATGGCTACACCTTC. Protein sequence: CASSLEFVGGPGDYGYTF.

The chain has TRBV7-9 and TRBJ2-7; D is uncertain. This CDR3 has 14 amino acids. V lost 2 bases and J 4 bases, leaving 12 bases between the germline ends. Germline loops: CDR1 SEHNR, CDR2 FQNEAQ (reference sequence). The CDR3: CASSLTPLGYEQYF. In DNA, the CDR3 is TGTGCCAGCAGCTTAACCCCCCTCGGATACGAGCAGTACTTC.

The V gene is TRBV6-5, the J gene TRBJ1-5; possible D gene TRBD1, 6 bases. V shed 6 bases and J shed 0 bases, with 9 bases lying between them. The germline V gene has CDR1 MNHEY and CDR2 SVGAGI. There are 14 residues in the CDR3. CDR3 region: CASSQGYSNQPQHF. The CDR3 DNA follows: TGTGCCAGCAGCCAGGGGTATAGCAATCAGCCCCAGCATTTT.

The V and J genes are TRBV4-2 and TRBJ2-7, with TRBD1 matching 8 bases. V lost 5 bases and J lost 3; bases outside the gene matches: 6. The CDR3 is made up of 14 amino acids. Germline-derived CDR1 and CDR2 are LGHNA and YNFKEQ. The CDR3 coding sequence is TGTGCCAGCAGCAAGGACAGGGCCGTCTACGAGCAGTACTTC. Its translation: CASSKDRAVYEQYF.

The chain couples TRBV28 to TRBJ2-7; D uncertain. Trimming removed 3 bases at V and 2 bases at J, with 2 bases between. Germline V CDR1 and CDR2: MDHEN, SYDVKM. The CDR3 length is 11 residues. The CDR3 DNA reads as TGTGCCAGCAGTTTCGCCTACGAGCAGTACTTC. Translated, it gives CASSFAYEQYF.

This chain uses TRBV6-4 with TRBJ2-2; TRBD2 might be the D (5 bases). Trimming pared 4 bases from V and 4 bases from J, leaving 10 bases between. This CDR3 has 14 residues. Germline CDR1 reads MRHNA; CDR2 reads SNTAGT. The CDR3 loop is CASSVAGSTGELFF. CDR3 DNA: TGTGCCAGCAGTGTGGCGGGTAGCACCGGGGAGCTGTTTTTT.

This chain uses TRBV18 with TRBJ1-4, with D unresolved. V was trimmed by 2 bases and J by 8 bases, leaving 9 bases between them. Germline lookup yields CDR1 KGHSH and CDR2 LQKENI. The CDR3 consists of 13 residues. The CDR3 spells CASSPRRREKLFF. The CDR3 nucleotides are TGTGCCAGCTCACCAAGGCGGAGGGAAAAACTGTTTTTT.

The chain couples TRBV27 to TRBJ1-2; the match to TRBD1 covers 7 bases. The CDR3 covers 13 residues. Germline CDR1 reads MNHEY; CDR2 reads SMNVEV (reference sequence). Germline trimming cut 8 bases from V and 4 bases from J; bases unmatched to any gene: 7. DNA of the CDR3: TGTGCCAGCTCAGGGGGGATTTTCTATGGCTACACCTTC. Its protein product is CASSGGIFYGYTF.

The V and J genes are TRBV28 and TRBJ2-1; TRBD2 aligns across 7 bases. V was pared by 2 bases and J by 3 bases, with 7 bases of the junction left unmatched. Germline assignment: CDR1 MDHEN and CDR2 SYDVKM. The CDR3 spans 16 residues. Here the CDR3 DNA reads TGTGCCAGCAGTTTAGTTTGGTCGGGGGGCTACAATGAGCAGTTCTTC. It is translated as CASSLVWSGGYNEQFF.

The V call is TRBV6-1, the J call TRBJ2-7; D is undetermined. V shed 2 bases and J shed 1 base, with 12 bases lying between them. This CDR3 has 15 amino acids. Looked up from germline, CDR1 is MNHNS and CDR2 is SASEGT. Here the CDR3 DNA reads TGTGCCAGCAGTGAACCCCCTGGAAGGTCCTACGAGCAGTACTTC. It encodes CASSEPPGRSYEQYF.